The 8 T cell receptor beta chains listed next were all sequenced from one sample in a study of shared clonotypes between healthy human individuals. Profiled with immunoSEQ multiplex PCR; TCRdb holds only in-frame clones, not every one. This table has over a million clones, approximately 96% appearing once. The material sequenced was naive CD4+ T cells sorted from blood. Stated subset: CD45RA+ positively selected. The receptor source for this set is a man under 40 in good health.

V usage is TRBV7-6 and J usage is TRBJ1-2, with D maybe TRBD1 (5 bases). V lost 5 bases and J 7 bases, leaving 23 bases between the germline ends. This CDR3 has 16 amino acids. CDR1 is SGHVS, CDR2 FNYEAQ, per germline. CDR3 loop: CASSTHAPAEGTGYTF. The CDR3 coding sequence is TGTGCCAGCAGCACCCACGCCCCCGCGGAAGGGACTGGCTACACCTTC. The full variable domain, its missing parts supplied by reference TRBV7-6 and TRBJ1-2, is GAGVSQSPRYKVTKRGQDVALRCDPISGHVSLYWYRQALGQGPEFLTYFNYEAQQDKSGLPNDRFSAERPEGSISTLTIQRTEQRDSAMYRCASSTHAPAEGTGYTFGSGTRLTVV.

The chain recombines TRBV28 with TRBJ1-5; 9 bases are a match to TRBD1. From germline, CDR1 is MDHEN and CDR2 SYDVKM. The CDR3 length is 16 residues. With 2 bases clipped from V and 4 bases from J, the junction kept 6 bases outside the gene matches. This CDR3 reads CASSLRAGTGNQPQHF. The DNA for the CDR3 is TGTGCCAGCAGTTTACGGGCCGGGACAGGGAATCAGCCCCAGCATTTT.

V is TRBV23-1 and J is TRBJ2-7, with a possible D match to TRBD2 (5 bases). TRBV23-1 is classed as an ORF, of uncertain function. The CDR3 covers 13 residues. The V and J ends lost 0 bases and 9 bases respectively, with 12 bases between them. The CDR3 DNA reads TGCGCCAGCAGTCAATCCCAGTACGCGGGGCAGTACTTC. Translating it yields CASSQSQYAGQYF.

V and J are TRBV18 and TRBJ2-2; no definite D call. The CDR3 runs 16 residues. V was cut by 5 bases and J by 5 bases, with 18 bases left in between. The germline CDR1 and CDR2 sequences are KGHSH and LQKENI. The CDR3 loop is CASSFLVDRRTGELFF. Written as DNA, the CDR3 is TGTGCCAGCTCATTCTTGGTGGATCGAAGGACCGGGGAGCTGTTTTTT.

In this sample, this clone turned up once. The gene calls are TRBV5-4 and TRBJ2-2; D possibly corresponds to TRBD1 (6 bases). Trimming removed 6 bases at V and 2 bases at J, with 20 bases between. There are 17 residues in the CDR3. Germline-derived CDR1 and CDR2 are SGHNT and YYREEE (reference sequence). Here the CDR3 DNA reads TGTGCCAGCACCCGAGGGAGACGACAGGCTAACACCGGGGAGCTGTTTTTT. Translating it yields CASTRGRRQANTGELFF.

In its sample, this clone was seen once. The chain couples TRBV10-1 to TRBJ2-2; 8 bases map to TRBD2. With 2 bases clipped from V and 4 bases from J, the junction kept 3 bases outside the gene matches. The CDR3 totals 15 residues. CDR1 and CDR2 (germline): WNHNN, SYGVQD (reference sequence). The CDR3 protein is CASSEVAGGTGELFF. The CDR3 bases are TGCGCCAGCAGTGAGGTTGCGGGGGGCACCGGGGAGCTGTTTTTT.

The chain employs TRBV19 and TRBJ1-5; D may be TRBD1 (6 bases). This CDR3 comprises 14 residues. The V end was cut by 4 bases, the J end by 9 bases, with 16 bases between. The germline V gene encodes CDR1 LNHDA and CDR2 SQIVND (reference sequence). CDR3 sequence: CASSTTGLAWPQHF. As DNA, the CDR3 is TGTGCCAGTAGTACGACAGGCCTCGCGTGGCCCCAGCATTTT.

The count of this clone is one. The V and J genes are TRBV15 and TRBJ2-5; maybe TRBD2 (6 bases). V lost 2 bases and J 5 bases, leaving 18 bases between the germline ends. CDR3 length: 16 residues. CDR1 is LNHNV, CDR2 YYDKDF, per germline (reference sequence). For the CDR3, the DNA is TGTGCCACCAGCAGAAGATCCGGGGGAACGGGGGAGACCCAGTACTTC. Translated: CATSRRSGGTGETQYF.